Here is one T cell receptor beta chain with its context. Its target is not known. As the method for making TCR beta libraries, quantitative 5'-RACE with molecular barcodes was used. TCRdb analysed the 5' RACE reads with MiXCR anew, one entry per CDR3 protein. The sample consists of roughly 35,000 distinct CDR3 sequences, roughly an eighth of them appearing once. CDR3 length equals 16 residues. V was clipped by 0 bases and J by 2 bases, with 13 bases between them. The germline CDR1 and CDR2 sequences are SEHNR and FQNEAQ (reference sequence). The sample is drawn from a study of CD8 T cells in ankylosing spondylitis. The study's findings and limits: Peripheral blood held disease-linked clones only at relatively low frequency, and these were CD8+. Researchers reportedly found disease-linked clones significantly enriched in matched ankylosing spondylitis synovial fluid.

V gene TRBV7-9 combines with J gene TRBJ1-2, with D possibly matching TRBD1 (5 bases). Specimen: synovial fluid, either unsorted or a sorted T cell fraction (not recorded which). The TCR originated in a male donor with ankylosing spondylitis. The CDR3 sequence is CASSLAQERGNYGYTF. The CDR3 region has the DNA TGTGCCAGCAGCTTAGCGCAGGAGAGGGGCAACTATGGCTACACCTTC.